The 25 T cell receptor beta chains listed next were all sequenced from one sample in a study of T-cell memory formation after mild COVID-19. One entry per CDR3 protein results from TCRdb running MiXCR on the 5' RACE reads. The sample carries around 300,000 distinct CDR3 sequences, around 17% recorded once. Sequenced sample: PBMCs or a T cell subset sorted from them (not recorded which). These receptor sequences come from a man between 18 and 35 years old who had mild COVID-19 (a few samples of this study predate the infection). Cell type and time point are not known.

The V gene is TRBV12-3 or TRBV12-4, the J gene TRBJ1-1, with 8 bases aligning to TRBD1. The CDR3 is 14 amino acids. The V segment lost 5 bases and the J segment 4 bases; nucleotides outside the gene matches: 6. CDR3 nucleotide sequence: TGTGCCAGCAGTCTAGGACAGGGTAGCACTGAAGCTTTCTTT. This sequence encodes CASSLGQGSTEAFF.

J is TRBJ2-5 and V is TRBV4-1; 7 bases are shared with TRBD1. This CDR3 has 15 residues. The ends lost 4 bases at V and 2 bases at J; junction bases unmatched: 7. Looked up from germline, CDR1 is MGHRA and CDR2 is YSYEKL. The CDR3 spells CASSRTGTEQETQYF. The CDR3 DNA sequence: TGCGCCAGCAGCCGGACCGGGACAGAGCAAGAGACCCAGTACTTC.

This clonotype was picked up a small number of times. The chain carries TRBV20-1 and TRBJ1-4; TRBD1 is a possible D gene (5 bases). Germline V gene lookup returns CDR1 DFQATT and CDR2 SNEGSKA (reference sequence). The CDR3 has 14 residues. V dropped 5 bases and J dropped 0 bases, with 10 bases sitting between them. Written as DNA, the CDR3 is TGCAGTGCTGGAGGGGAATCAACTAATGAAAAACTGTTTTTT. Its translation: CSAGGESTNEKLFF.

The rearrangement links TRBV7-9 to TRBJ2-1; TRBD2 aligns across 13 bases. The CDR3 sequence is 17 residues long. After removal of 2 bases from V and 7 bases from J, the junction contained 8 bases not matched to a gene. Germline V lookup: CDR1 SEHNR, CDR2 FQNEAQ (reference sequence). The CDR3, as DNA: TGTGCCAGCAGCTTACCCCAGACTAGCGGGGGGCGAAATGAGCAGTTCTTC. Encoded protein: CASSLPQTSGGRNEQFF.

The J gene is TRBJ2-6, the V gene TRBV7-9; 9 positions match TRBD1. This CDR3 is 18 amino acids long. Germline V gene sequence: CDR1 SEHNR, CDR2 FQNEAQ (reference sequence). J lost 1 base, V lost 4 bases, and 8 bases had no gene match. The CDR3 nucleotides read TGTGCCAGCAGCTCCCCGGGACAGGGTTTATCTGGGGCCAACGTCCTGACTTTC. It codes for CASSSPGQGLSGANVLTF.

The sample holds one count of this clonotype. The chain couples TRBV12-3 or TRBV12-4 to TRBJ2-7; 10 bases align to TRBD2. V lost 5 bases, J lost 5 bases, and 6 bases stayed unmatched. This CDR3 has 14 amino acids. The CDR3, as DNA: TGTGCCAGCAGTACCGGGACTAGCGCCAACGAGCAGTACTTC. The encoded protein is CASSTGTSANEQYF.

The chain uses TRBV12-3 or TRBV12-4 and TRBJ2-3; D gene uncertain. There are 13 residues in the CDR3. The ends were cut back, 7 bases at V and 7 bases at J, with 15 bases in the middle. CDR3 bases: TGTGCCAGCACCTTAAGCGCAAGGAATACGCAGTATTTT. Translation: CASTLSARNTQYF.

CDR3 sequence: CASSPSGLHEQFF. The CDR3 DNA reads TGTGCCAGCTCACCTTCGGGTCTCCATGAGCAGTTCTTC. This chain links TRBV18 with TRBJ2-1, with D unresolved. The germline CDR1 and CDR2 sequences are KGHSH and LQKENI. V was pared by 3 bases and J by 8 bases, with 11 bases between. The CDR3 is made up of 13 amino acids.

This clonotype was counted between two and nine times. V and J are TRBV2 and TRBJ2-7; TRBD1 agrees at 9 bases. The CDR3 extends over 13 amino acids. From germline, CDR1 is SNHLY and CDR2 FYNNEI. With V trimmed by 7 bases and J by 1 base, 2 bases remained unmatched. The CDR3 spells CASTGQGSYEQYV. In DNA form, the CDR3 reads TGTGCCAGCACAGGACAGGGGTCCTACGAGCAGTACGTC.

This clonotype was observed a handful of times. This chain joins TRBV5-1 and TRBJ2-1; 9 positions agree with TRBD2. The CDR3 has 16 residues. Germline CDR1 reads SGHRS; CDR2 reads YFSETQ. V was pared by 0 bases and J by 3 bases, with 4 bases of the junction left unmatched. Here the CDR3 reads CASSLDGGGVYNEQFF. The CDR3 DNA reads as TGCGCCAGCAGCTTGGATGGCGGGGGGGTCTACAATGAGCAGTTCTTC.

This clonotype has a handful of counts. The rearrangement links TRBV19 to TRBJ2-5, with D tentatively TRBD2 (5 bases). CDR1 is LNHDA, CDR2 SQIVND, per germline (reference sequence). The CDR3 runs to 14 residues. The germline V and J ends were trimmed by 6 bases and 1 base, with 12 bases remaining between them. CDR3 residues: CASRTGRGQETQYF. CDR3 nucleotides: TGTGCCAGTAGGACCGGACGGGGCCAAGAGACCCAGTACTTC.

This clonotype occurred a few times. This sequence joins TRBV10-3 and TRBJ2-1, with D possibly being TRBD1 (6 bases). This CDR3 has 19 amino acids. Per germline, CDR1 ENHRY and CDR2 SYGVKD. V was shortened by 0 bases and J by 4 bases, with 22 bases between the two germline ends. The CDR3 bases are TGTGCCATCAGTGAGTCGACCGGTAGGGGACAAGGGGCTTACAATGAGCAGTTCTTC. As protein: CAISESTGRGQGAYNEQFF.

Only a few counts were recorded for this clonotype. This chain links TRBV7-9 with TRBJ1-5; no reliable D call. The CDR3 is 14 amino acids. Trimming removed 4 bases at V and 2 bases at J, with 9 bases between. Germline values: CDR1 SEHNR, CDR2 FQNEAQ (reference sequence). The CDR3 spells CASSSASGNQPQHF. The CDR3 bases are TGTGCCAGCAGCTCCGCGTCGGGCAATCAGCCCCAGCATTTT.

This clonotype was seen more than once but under ten times. This rearrangement joins TRBV7-2 to TRBJ1-1, with D possibly being TRBD1 (6 bases). This CDR3 region has 15 residues. Germline-derived CDR1 and CDR2 are SGHTA and FQGNSA. V was cut by 5 bases and J by 0 bases, with 13 bases left in between. DNA of the CDR3: TGTGCCAGCAGCCTCAGACAGGTTCTGAACACTGAAGCTTTCTTT. Translation gives CASSLRQVLNTEAFF.

The J gene is TRBJ2-1, the V gene TRBV7-2; D ambiguous. From germline, CDR1 is SGHTA and CDR2 FQGNSA. The CDR3 consists of 12 residues. Trimming removed 2 bases at V and 7 bases at J, with 6 bases between. CDR3 sequence (DNA): TGTGCCAGCAGCTTATACCCTAATGAGCAGTTCTTC. As protein: CASSLYPNEQFF.

The J gene is TRBJ2-1, the V gene TRBV30; D possibly uses TRBD1 or TRBD2 (5 bases each). Germline V CDR1 and CDR2: GTSNPN, SVGIG (reference sequence). The ends were cut back, 2 bases at V and 9 bases at J, with 14 bases in the middle. CDR3 size: 13 residues. Here the CDR3 reads CAWSRLHGGEQFF. In DNA form, the CDR3 reads TGTGCCTGGAGTCGGCTTCATGGGGGTGAGCAGTTCTTC.

There are a few counts of this clonotype. The chain joins TRBV4-3 to TRBJ2-7; 7 bases are shared with TRBD1. This CDR3 region has 15 residues. Germline V gene lookup returns CDR1 LGHNA and CDR2 YSLEER. V gave up 1 base and J gave up 3 bases; unmatched junction bases: 6. The DNA for the CDR3 is TGCGCCAGCAGCCAAGTCAGCAGGGGGAACTACGAGCAGTACTTC. Its translation is CASSQVSRGNYEQYF.

This chain joins TRBV27 and TRBJ1-2; D is possibly TRBD1 (5 bases). The CDR3 is 13 residues long. With 6 bases removed from V and 8 bases from J, the gap between germline ends came to 16 bases. Per germline, CDR1 MNHEY and CDR2 SMNVEV (reference sequence). CDR3 amino acids: CASRPLSGEGYTF. CDR3 bases: TGTGCCAGCAGACCACTTTCGGGGGAGGGCTACACCTTC.

A few counts support this clonotype. The chain recombines TRBV27 with TRBJ1-2, with 10 bases that match TRBD1. J was trimmed by 7 bases and V by 7 bases; bases with no gene match: 3. The CDR3 extends over 12 amino acids. The V gene's germline CDR1 is MNHEY and CDR2 SMNVEV (reference sequence). DNA for the CDR3: TGTGCCAGCATGAGGACAGGGGGTGGCTACACCTTC. Translated: CASMRTGGGYTF.

This clonotype was seen only a few times. The CDR3 sequence: CASSLFDSVEKLFF. Here the CDR3 DNA reads TGTGCCAGCAGCTTATTCGATAGTGTTGAAAAACTGTTTTTT. The chain combines TRBV7-9 with TRBJ1-4; D gene unclear. Germline V gives CDR1 SEHNR, CDR2 FQNEAQ (reference sequence). Trimming removed 2 bases at V and 7 bases at J, with 11 bases between. The CDR3 is made up of 14 amino acids. The complete variable domain, with remaining parts taken from reference TRBV7-9 and TRBJ1-4, reads DTGVSQNPRHKITKRGQNVTFRCDPISEHNRLYWYRQTLGQGPEFLTYFQNEAQLEKSRLLSDRFSAERPKGSFSTLEIQRTEQGDSAMYLCASSLFDSVEKLFFGSGTQLSVL.

The chain is built from TRBV18 and TRBJ2-5, with D possibly matching TRBD2 (5 bases). The CDR3 has 16 amino acids. V was cut by 3 bases and J by 1 base, with 15 bases left in between. Germline V gene data show CDR1 as KGHSH and CDR2 as LQKENI. The CDR3 DNA is TGTGCCAGCTCACCCCGACTATTGCCTGTCCAAGAGACCCAGTACTTC. Encoded protein: CASSPRLLPVQETQYF.

This clonotype was counted between two and nine times. This chain connects TRBV20-1 to TRBJ2-7; 8 bases fit TRBD2. The CDR3 has 14 residues. V was pared by 0 bases and J by 7 bases, with 8 bases of the junction left unmatched. Per germline, CDR1 DFQATT and CDR2 SNEGSKA (reference sequence). The CDR3 loop reads CSARDRTSPIEQYV. In DNA, the CDR3 is TGCAGTGCTAGAGATCGGACTAGCCCCATTGAGCAGTACGTC.

The chain links TRBV29-1 to TRBJ2-1, with 7 bases lining up with TRBD1. This CDR3 has 12 residues. Germline V CDR1 and CDR2: SQVTM, ANQGSEA. The V segment lost 6 bases and the J segment 8 bases; nucleotides outside the gene matches: 7. The CDR3 sequence is CSVAGTEYEQFF. The CDR3 coding sequence is TGCAGCGTGGCCGGGACAGAATATGAGCAGTTCTTC.

This clonotype was detected a few times. The chain has TRBV10-3 and TRBJ1-1; no clear D. Trimming pared 3 bases from V and 3 bases from J, leaving 8 bases between. The CDR3 length is 13 residues. Germline values: CDR1 ENHRY, CDR2 SYGVKD. The CDR3 coding sequence is TGTGCCATCAGTGATGATGTAGACACTGAAGCTTTCTTT. Amino acids: CAISDDVDTEAFF.

This clonotype was counted only a few times. The rearrangement links TRBV6-2 or TRBV6-3 to TRBJ2-1; a weak D match, TRBD2 (7 bases). There are 15 residues in the CDR3. Trimming took 5 bases from V and 6 from J, leaving 17 bases between them. The germline CDR1 and CDR2 sequences are MNHEY and SVGEGT. In DNA, the CDR3 is TGTGCCAGCAGTCCTGCGGGGGCTCGGGGCAATGAGCAGTTCTTC. Residues: CASSPAGARGNEQFF.